These 23 T cell receptor beta chains were all obtained from the same sample, sequenced in a study of CD8 T cells in ankylosing spondylitis. These receptors are not linked to any known antigen. General study points: What appeared characteristic of ankylosing spondylitis blood was a TCR beta motif of seven to nine highly homologous variants.

TCRdb ran MiXCR on the 5' RACE reads and lists one entry per CDR3 protein. The sample lists just under 550,000 distinct CDR3 sequences, more than 9.5% occurring once. Input material: blood, either unsorted or a sorted T cell fraction (not recorded which). These TCRs come from a male donor with ankylosing spondylitis.

V is TRBV5-1 and J is TRBJ1-1; 7 bases match TRBD1. The CDR3 totals 15 residues. The germline V gene has CDR1 SGHRS and CDR2 YFSETQ. With 0 bases clipped from V and 5 bases from J, the junction kept 7 bases outside the gene matches. CDR3 amino acids: CASSLVRQGGTEAFF. The CDR3 nucleotides read TGCGCCAGCAGCTTGGTTAGACAGGGAGGAACTGAAGCTTTCTTT.

This clonotype appeared many times. The rearrangement joins TRBV2 to TRBJ2-1; TRBD2 aligns across 10 bases. CDR3 size: 17 residues. CDR1 SNHLY and CDR2 FYNNEI come from the germline V gene. The V segment lost 2 bases and the J segment 6 bases; nucleotides outside the gene matches: 10. CDR3 bases: TGTGCCAGCAGTGAAATGGCTAGCGGGAGCTATTCCAATGAGCAGTTCTTC. It specifies CASSEMASGSYSNEQFF.

The V call is TRBV27, the J call TRBJ2-7; the D is unclear. V lost 3 bases to trimming and J lost 2 bases, with 11 bases between them. Germline loops: CDR1 MNHEY, CDR2 SMNVEV (reference sequence). This CDR3 is 14 amino acids long. The DNA for the CDR3 is TGTGCCAGCAGTTTCAACAAACCGACCTACGAGCAGTACTTC. It is translated as CASSFNKPTYEQYF.

The table lists this clonotype with a few counts. The chain recombines TRBV12-3 or TRBV12-4 with TRBJ2-1, with TRBD2 as a possible D gene (5 bases). V gave up 3 bases and J gave up 9 bases, with 15 bases separating them. This CDR3 region has 14 residues. The CDR3 nucleotides are TGTGCCAGCAGTTTGGTAAACGGGAACGGTGAGCAGTTCTTC. It is translated as CASSLVNGNGEQFF.

The chain carries TRBV5-1 and TRBJ2-2, with D perhaps matching TRBD2 (6 bases). The CDR3 runs to 18 residues. Germline CDR1 SGHRS, CDR2 YFSETQ. With 4 bases removed from V and 0 bases from J, the gap between germline ends came to 19 bases. CDR3 sequence reads: CASSPASWGGANTGELFF. The CDR3 coding sequence is TGCGCCAGCAGCCCAGCTTCCTGGGGAGGCGCGAACACCGGGGAGCTGTTTTTT.

This sequence joins TRBV12-3 or TRBV12-4 and TRBJ2-7, with D maybe TRBD2 (5 bases). Trimming took 1 base from V and 2 from J, leaving 18 bases between them. This CDR3 has 17 amino acids. This CDR3 is CASSLGASRVIPYEQYF. CDR3 in DNA: TGTGCCAGCAGTTTAGGGGCCTCGCGGGTTATACCCTACGAGCAGTACTTC.

The chain carries TRBV12-3 or TRBV12-4 and TRBJ1-2; possibly TRBD1 for D (5 bases). Trimming pared 7 bases from V and 3 bases from J, leaving 15 bases between. The CDR3 consists of 14 residues. Here the CDR3 DNA reads TGTGCCAGCACCGAACCAGGGCGCGACTATGGCTACACCTTC. Protein sequence: CASTEPGRDYGYTF.

This clonotype showed up many times. V and J are TRBV5-1 and TRBJ2-1, with D hard to call. Germline CDR1 SGHRS, CDR2 YFSETQ. This CDR3 has 16 residues. Deletions cut 4 bases from V and 4 bases from J, with 18 bases between. CDR3 sequence reads: CASSLSEASAYNEQFF. CDR3 DNA sequence: TGCGCCAGCAGCCTCTCGGAAGCGAGTGCGTACAATGAGCAGTTCTTC. The full variable domain, rest sourced from reference TRBV5-1 and TRBJ2-1, is KAGVTQTPRYLIKTRGQQVTLSCSPISGHRSVSWYQQTPGQGLQFLFEYFSETQRNKGNFPGRFSGRQFSNSRSEMNVSTLELGDSALYLCASSLSEASAYNEQFFGPGTRLTVL.

The gene calls are TRBV29-1 and TRBJ1-5; TRBD1 aligns across 9 bases. V was clipped by 5 bases and J by 4 bases; unmatched bases: 6. Per germline, CDR1 SQVTM and CDR2 ANQGSEA. CDR3 length equals 14 residues. In DNA, the CDR3 is TGCAGCGTTAAGGGACAGGGAACGAATCAGCCCCAGCATTTT. The encoded protein is CSVKGQGTNQPQHF.

This clonotype came up once. The V call is TRBV29-1, the J call TRBJ1-1; possibly TRBD1 for D (5 bases). CDR3 size: 16 residues. From germline, CDR1 is SQVTM and CDR2 ANQGSEA. V dropped 4 bases and J dropped 0 bases, with 18 bases sitting between them. The CDR3 sequence: CSVVIFSGGMNTEAFF. As DNA, the CDR3 is TGCAGCGTTGTCATCTTTTCCGGGGGAATGAACACTGAAGCTTTCTTT.

This chain connects TRBV4-1 to TRBJ2-2; the D is unclear. Looked up from germline, CDR1 is MGHRA and CDR2 is YSYEKL. This CDR3 has 18 amino acids. V gave up 1 base and J gave up 0 bases, with 15 bases separating them. DNA of the CDR3: TGCGCCAGCAGCCAAGTCCCACGCGGCTACGCGAACACCGGGGAGCTGTTTTTT. Its protein product is CASSQVPRGYANTGELFF.

This CDR3 reads CASSLEATRGTEAFF. CDR3 DNA: TGTGCCAGCAGTTTAGAGGCAACCCGGGGGACTGAAGCTTTCTTT. The chain recombines TRBV12-3 or TRBV12-4 with TRBJ1-1; D perhaps matches TRBD1 (5 bases). Trimming cost V 1 base and J 5 bases, with 14 bases left between them. This CDR3 region has 15 residues.

In this sample, this clonotype turned up a few times. The chain employs TRBV4-1 and TRBJ2-1; D may match TRBD1 or TRBD2 (6 bases each). The CDR3 runs to 15 residues. V lost 8 bases, J lost 1 base, and 15 bases lay in between. Germline values: CDR1 MGHRA, CDR2 YSYEKL. The CDR3 region has the DNA TGCGCCAGCCCCCCTGGGGGGACATCCTACAATGAGCAGTTCTTC. This encodes CASPPGGTSYNEQFF.

The chain couples TRBV5-1 to TRBJ1-6; the D is unclear. Trimming cost V 0 bases and J 8 bases, with 6 bases left between them. From germline, CDR1 is SGHRS and CDR2 YFSETQ. The CDR3 is 13 amino acids. Written as DNA, the CDR3 is TGCGCCAGCAGCTTGGACTCTTATTCACCCCTCCACTTT. Amino acid sequence: CASSLDSYSPLHF.

This chain uses TRBV4-1 with TRBJ1-2; TRBD1 aligns across 7 bases. The V gene's germline CDR1 is MGHRA and CDR2 YSYEKL. V lost 0 bases to trimming and J lost 4 bases; unmatched junction nucleotides: 5. CDR3 size: 15 residues. The CDR3 DNA follows: TGCGCCAGCAGCCAAGACCCGACAGGGAGCTATGGCTACACCTTC. Its protein product is CASSQDPTGSYGYTF.

The chain links TRBV5-1 to TRBJ2-1; TRBD1 agrees at 9 bases. CDR1 SGHRS and CDR2 YFSETQ come from the germline V gene. The CDR3 consists of 15 residues. Trimming cost V 3 bases and J 15 bases; bases outside gene matches: 16. The CDR3 nucleotides are TGCGCCAGCAGCTCGGGACAGGGAGCCTTCGGGGTGCTGTTCTTC. Protein sequence: CASSSGQGAFGVLFF.

This clonotype was detected only a few times. The CDR3 region has the DNA TGCGCCAGCAATTCGGGGAGGAACACCGGGGAGCTGTTTTTT. This gives the protein CASNSGRNTGELFF. This chain joins TRBV5-1 and TRBJ2-2; TRBD2 is a possible D gene (5 bases). Germline values: CDR1 SGHRS, CDR2 YFSETQ. This CDR3 has 14 amino acids. V was pared by 6 bases and J by 1 base, with 10 bases between.

This clonotype occurred a few times. The chain has TRBV12-3 or TRBV12-4 and TRBJ2-6, with D possibly matching TRBD2 (5 bases). The V and J ends lost 2 bases and 3 bases respectively, with 14 bases between them. This CDR3 spans 17 amino acids. The CDR3 region is CASSLRLFGGGANVLTF. CDR3 DNA sequence: TGTGCCAGCAGTTTAAGATTATTTGGAGGTGGGGCCAACGTCCTGACTTTC.

The chain is built from TRBV20-1 and TRBJ2-7; D possibly corresponds to TRBD2 (6 bases). The CDR3 is 15 residues long. The V end was cut by 0 bases, the J end by 2 bases, with 14 bases between. Germline V CDR1 and CDR2: DFQATT, SNEGSKA (reference sequence). CDR3 region: CSARDQRAGAYEQYF. The CDR3 DNA reads as TGCAGTGCTAGAGATCAGCGAGCGGGCGCCTACGAGCAGTACTTC.

This clonotype was seen a handful of times. This chain uses TRBV20-1 with TRBJ2-1; D gene ambiguous. V lost 4 bases to trimming and J lost 0 bases, with 16 bases between them. CDR1 is DFQATT, CDR2 SNEGSKA, per germline (reference sequence). The CDR3 is 16 amino acids. This chain's CDR3 is CSANPTRYSSYNEQFF. CDR3 nucleotides: TGCAGTGCTAACCCTACGCGGTATAGCTCCTACAATGAGCAGTTCTTC.

This rearrangement joins TRBV11-2 to TRBJ2-2; D is possibly TRBD2 (5 bases). Germline lookup yields CDR1 SGHAT and CDR2 FQNNGV. Trimming cost V 1 base and J 4 bases, with 13 bases left between them. There are 16 residues in the CDR3. The CDR3, as DNA: TGTGCCAGCAGCTTAGGAATGCTAGCCCCCACCGGGGAGCTGTTTTTT. Translated: CASSLGMLAPTGELFF.

This clonotype came up a few times. This rearrangement joins TRBV27 to TRBJ1-3; D unclear. The CDR3 is 14 amino acids. Trimming took 4 bases from V and 4 from J, leaving 11 bases between them. Per germline, CDR1 MNHEY and CDR2 SMNVEV (reference sequence). CDR3 nucleotide sequence: TGTGCCAGCAGTTATAGTTTATCCGGAAACACCATATATTTT. It specifies CASSYSLSGNTIYF.

This clonotype has ten or more counts. The gene calls are TRBV20-1 and TRBJ1-5, with D perhaps TRBD1 (5 bases). Per the germline V gene, CDR1 is DFQATT and CDR2 is SNEGSKA (reference sequence). This CDR3 contains 15 residues. With 1 base removed from V and 0 bases from J, the gap between germline ends came to 10 bases. The DNA for the CDR3 is TGCAGTGCTAGAGTGGGGGAAAATAGCAATCAGCCCCAGCATTTT. It yields the protein CSARVGENSNQPQHF.